A single sample is the source of the 28 T cell receptor beta chains below, sequenced in a study of T cell responses to AZD1222 COVID-19 vaccine. This table comes from immunoSEQ multiplex PCR, and its TCRdb copy is limited to in-frame clones, with some not included. This sample has around 170,000 clones, with 75% to 95% found just once. Here the sequenced sample was peripheral blood, taken on day 0 of AZD1222 vaccination. The receptors originated from an adult in good health.

J is TRBJ1-1 and V is TRBV27, with no clear D. This CDR3 has 16 residues. The germline V and J ends were trimmed by 7 bases and 1 base, with 19 bases remaining between them. Germline lookup yields CDR1 MNHEY and CDR2 SMNVEV (reference sequence). DNA of the CDR3: TGTGCCAGCACCACACCCGACATCGCGGGGAACACTGAAGCTTTCTTT. It yields the protein CASTTPDIAGNTEAFF.

The rearrangement uses TRBV20-1 and TRBJ1-2; D unresolved. The V gene's germline CDR1 is DFQATT and CDR2 SNEGSKA (reference sequence). This CDR3 comprises 8 residues. CDR3 in DNA: TGCAGGGGTACTAACTACACCTTC. Amino acid sequence: CRGTNYTF.

J is TRBJ1-5 and V is TRBV11-2; the D is unclear. The length of the CDR3 is 15 residues. Germline V CDR1 and CDR2: SGHAT, FQNNGV. V dropped 0 bases and J dropped 0 bases, with 6 bases sitting between them. The CDR3 coding sequence is TGTGCCAGCAGCTTAGATGGGGATAGCAATCAGCCCCAGCATTTT. Protein: CASSLDGDSNQPQHF.

This clone was picked up one time. The CDR3 loop reads CASNLAGHHSNQPQHF. DNA for the CDR3: TGTGCCAGCAATCTGGCGGGACACCATAGCAATCAGCCCCAGCATTTT. The rearrangement uses TRBV28 and TRBJ1-5, with D possibly matching TRBD1 (6 bases). From germline, CDR1 is MDHEN and CDR2 SYDVKM. The CDR3 covers 16 residues. Trimming removed 7 bases at V and 0 bases at J, with 16 bases between.

The J gene is TRBJ2-3, the V gene TRBV9, with TRBD2 as a possible D gene (5 bases). The CDR3 has 15 residues. V was shortened by 4 bases and J by 5 bases, with 17 bases between the two germline ends. Germline V gene sequence: CDR1 SGDLS, CDR2 YYNGEE. For the CDR3, the DNA is TGTGCCAGCAGCTGGGCGGGTGATTTCAAAGATACGCAGTATTTT. This encodes CASSWAGDFKDTQYF.

This clone was recorded once. The chain couples TRBV6-2 or TRBV6-3 to TRBJ2-7; the D call may be TRBD1 or TRBD2 (5 bases each). Germline V gene data show CDR1 as MNHEY and CDR2 as SVGEGT. Trimming took off 4 bases at V and 7 bases at J, with 17 bases between the two ends. This CDR3 has 14 residues. The CDR3 DNA is TGTGCCAGCAGTTCCGCCGGGACCGACGGAGAGCAGTACTTC. Its translation is CASSSAGTDGEQYF.

The CDR3, as DNA: TGTGCCAGCTCACCGTCAGGACCCAATAATTCACCCCTCCACTTT. Amino acids: CASSPSGPNNSPLHF. The V call is TRBV18, the J call TRBJ1-6; D is undetermined. The CDR3 length is 15 residues. V lost 3 bases, J lost 5 bases, and 11 bases lay in between. Germline CDR1 and CDR2: KGHSH and LQKENI.

CDR3 in DNA: TGTGCCAGCAGCCAGGACAGGGGGCCGGCCTATGGCTACACCTTC. It is translated as CASSQDRGPAYGYTF. The V gene is TRBV11-2, the J gene TRBJ1-2, with 11 bases lining up with TRBD1. The germline V gene encodes CDR1 SGHAT and CDR2 FQNNGV. There are 15 residues in the CDR3. V lost 5 bases and J lost 4; bases outside the gene matches: 6.

This clone came up a few times. The chain has TRBV7-2 and TRBJ2-1; 8 nucleotides match TRBD1. Looked up from germline, CDR1 is SGHTA and CDR2 is FQGNSA. Trimming at V came to 3 bases and at J to 15 bases, leaving 10 bases not matched to a gene. The CDR3 is made up of 13 amino acids. This CDR3 reads CASSLGQDLRSFF. In DNA, the CDR3 is TGTGCCAGCAGCTTGGGACAGGACCTTCGTTCGTTCTTC.

This clone was recorded only once. This rearrangement joins TRBV7-8 to TRBJ2-7; 9 bases agree with TRBD2. From germline, CDR1 is SGHVS and CDR2 FQNEAQ. Trimming cost V 3 bases and J 2 bases; bases outside gene matches: 5. This CDR3 comprises 15 residues. The CDR3 region has the DNA TGTGCCAGCAGCTTGTCGCGACTAGCGGCCTACGAGCAGTACTTC. Translating it yields CASSLSRLAAYEQYF.

V and J are TRBV6-1 and TRBJ1-3; D perhaps matches TRBD1 (6 bases). The V end lost 1 base, the J end lost 7 bases, and 11 bases lay between the germline ends. CDR1 and CDR2 from the germline V gene are MNHNS and SASEGT. CDR3 length: 14 amino acids. The CDR3, as DNA: TGTGCCAGCAGTGAAGGGGGGGGGCTTAACACCATATATTTT. Its protein is CASSEGGGLNTIYF.

CDR3: CASSPKVWDTLTEAFF. Written as DNA, the CDR3 is TGTGCCAGCAGCCCTAAGGTTTGGGACACTCTCACTGAAGCTTTCTTT. J is TRBJ1-1 and V is TRBV3-1 (or the pseudogene TRBV3-2), with D perhaps TRBD1 (6 bases). The CDR3 is 16 residues long. CDR1 LGHDT and CDR2 YNNKEL come from the germline V gene (reference sequence). Trimming pared 4 bases from V and 4 bases from J, leaving 19 bases between.

V and J are TRBV24-1 and TRBJ1-3; D is unresolved. Germline CDR1 is KGHDR and CDR2 is SFDVKD. This CDR3 is 17 amino acids long. V shed 2 bases and J shed 3 bases, with 16 bases lying between them. The CDR3 bases are TGTGCCACCAGTGATTCGAGGTTAGGTCCGCTTGGAAACACCATATATTTT. Its protein is CATSDSRLGPLGNTIYF.

The V gene is TRBV5-5, the J gene TRBJ1-3; unclear D gene. V was cut by 0 bases and J by 2 bases, with 9 bases left in between. The CDR3 is 15 residues long. Germline CDR1 reads SGHKS; CDR2 reads YYEKEE (reference sequence). The CDR3 coding sequence is TGTGCCAGCAGCTTGGCTGGGGTGGCTGGAAACACCATATATTTT. Encoded protein: CASSLAGVAGNTIYF.

In its sample, this clone was seen once. V gene TRBV28 combines with J gene TRBJ2-7, with TRBD2 identical over 9 bases. The CDR3 totals 15 residues. Germline V gene sequence: CDR1 MDHEN, CDR2 SYDVKM. V was pared by 3 bases and J by 6 bases, with 9 bases of the junction left unmatched. The CDR3 DNA sequence: TGTGCCAGCAGTTTGCGCGGGAGGGCCCGCGGCGAGCAGTACTTC. Encoded protein: CASSLRGRARGEQYF.

The V call is TRBV28, the J call TRBJ2-7; TRBD1 matches at 9 bases. This CDR3 comprises 16 residues. J lost 3 bases, V lost 6 bases, and 12 bases had no gene match. Germline values: CDR1 MDHEN, CDR2 SYDVKM. The CDR3 loop reads CASSDLDRGLNYEQYF. The CDR3 nucleotides are TGTGCCAGCAGCGACCTGGACAGGGGCCTTAACTACGAGCAGTACTTC.

V gene TRBV28 combines with J gene TRBJ1-5, with D possibly being TRBD1 (5 bases). This CDR3 contains 15 residues. Germline CDR1 MDHEN, CDR2 SYDVKM. V shed 5 bases and J shed 3 bases, with 14 bases lying between them. CDR3 DNA: TGTGCCAGCAGTCCTCCGGGGGACTTCAATCAGCCCCAGCATTTT. This translates into CASSPPGDFNQPQHF.

This clone was observed a single time. The chain employs TRBV28 and TRBJ2-7; maybe TRBD2 (5 bases). V was shortened by 6 bases and J by 0 bases, with 15 bases between the two germline ends. The CDR3 length is 15 residues. Germline-derived CDR1 and CDR2 are MDHEN and SYDVKM. The CDR3 sequence is CASSLRGQLSYEQYF. CDR3 in DNA: TGTGCCAGCAGCCTTAGAGGGCAGCTCTCCTACGAGCAGTACTTC.

The gene calls are TRBV7-9 and TRBJ1-2; D is ambiguous. Germline V lookup: CDR1 SEHNR, CDR2 FQNEAQ (reference sequence). This CDR3 region has 11 residues. The germline V and J ends were trimmed by 5 bases and 6 bases, with 7 bases remaining between them. CDR3 protein: CASSPGHGYTF. CDR3 DNA: TGTGCCAGCAGCCCTGGACATGGCTACACCTTC. Variable domain in full (rest from reference TRBV7-9 and TRBJ1-2): DTGVSQNPRHKITKRGQNVTFRCDPISEHNRLYWYRQTLGQGPEFLTYFQNEAQLEKSRLLSDRFSAERPKGSFSTLEIQRTEQGDSAMYLCASSPGHGYTFGSGTRLTVV.

DNA of the CDR3: TGTGCTAGTGGCCCAGGACCTAGCACAGATACGCAGTATTTT. Protein product: CASGPGPSTDTQYF. The chain joins TRBV12-5 to TRBJ2-3; D call uncertain. Trimming took off 6 bases at V and 0 bases at J, with 10 bases between the two ends. The CDR3 has 14 residues. The germline CDR1 and CDR2 sequences are LGHNT and FRNRAP.

The rearrangement joins TRBV2 to TRBJ2-4, with TRBD2 identical over 8 bases. From germline, CDR1 is SNHLY and CDR2 FYNNEI. The length of the CDR3 is 12 residues. The V segment lost 4 bases and the J segment 9 bases; nucleotides outside the gene matches: 2. CDR3 residues: CASSGREGIQYF. The CDR3, as DNA: TGTGCCAGCAGTGGACGGGAGGGCATTCAGTACTTC.

The genes are TRBV28 and TRBJ2-1; D is unclear. Germline V gene sequence: CDR1 MDHEN, CDR2 SYDVKM. The V end was cut by 8 bases, the J end by 16 bases, with 15 bases between. The CDR3 runs 10 residues. The CDR3 spells CASARSRLFF. The CDR3 DNA reads TGTGCCAGCGCGAGGAGCCGACTTTTCTTC.

This rearrangement joins TRBV11-3 to TRBJ2-7; the match to TRBD2 covers 7 bases. Unmatched junction bases numbered 8, after V lost 5 bases and J lost 4 bases. Germline values: CDR1 SGHNT, CDR2 YENEEA. This CDR3 comprises 14 residues. CDR3 protein: CASSPLGEGYEQYF. CDR3 in DNA: TGTGCCAGCAGCCCCTTGGGGGAGGGGTACGAGCAGTACTTC.

This chain uses TRBV2 with TRBJ2-5; 7 nucleotides agree with TRBD2. Germline V gene data show CDR1 as SNHLY and CDR2 as FYNNEI. V shed 8 bases and J 4 bases; nucleotides not matched to a gene: 7. The CDR3 spans 13 residues. The CDR3 loop is CASGVAGAETQYF. For the CDR3, the DNA is TGTGCCAGCGGGGTGGCGGGAGCAGAGACCCAGTACTTC.

V gene TRBV10-3 combines with J gene TRBJ1-6; a weak D match, TRBD1 (6 bases). Trimming pared 3 bases from V and 5 bases from J, leaving 8 bases between. The CDR3 has 14 residues. The germline gives CDR1 ENHRY, CDR2 SYGVKD. CDR3 protein: CAISEGGDNSPLHF. As DNA, the CDR3 is TGTGCCATCAGTGAAGGGGGTGATAATTCACCCCTCCACTTT.

V and J are TRBV6-5 and TRBJ1-2; D may be TRBD1 (6 bases). The V gene lost 4 bases and the J gene lost 4 bases, with 13 bases spanning the gap. Looked up from germline, CDR1 is MNHEY and CDR2 is SVGAGI. The CDR3 contains 14 residues. The CDR3 region has the DNA TGTGCCAGCAGTTCCGCGACAGGTTCCTATGGCTACACCTTC. Translating gives CASSSATGSYGYTF.

The rearrangement joins TRBV11-2 to TRBJ1-1; D is possibly TRBD1 (6 bases). Deletions cut 0 bases from V and 10 bases from J, with 15 bases between. Germline V gene data show CDR1 as SGHAT and CDR2 as FQNNGV. The CDR3 length is 14 residues. The CDR3 protein is CASSLEGAGASAFF. CDR3 DNA: TGTGCCAGCAGCTTAGAAGGGGCAGGGGCATCAGCTTTCTTT. The full variable domain, with the rest looked up from reference TRBV11-2 and TRBJ1-1, is EAGVAQSPRYKIIEKRQSVAFWCNPISGHATLYWYQQILGQGPKLLIQFQNNGVVDDSQLPKDRFSAERLKGVDSTLKIQPAKLEDSAVYLCASSLEGAGASAFFGQGTRLTVV.

This sequence joins TRBV2 and TRBJ1-4, with 7 positions matching TRBD1. The CDR3 spans 15 residues. The V gene's germline CDR1 is SNHLY and CDR2 FYNNEI. The V gene end was trimmed by 8 bases and the J gene end by 0 bases; junction bases not matched to a gene: 6. In DNA form, the CDR3 reads TGTGCCAGCGTAGGGACAGCTTCAACTAATGAAAAACTGTTTTTT. This gives the protein CASVGTASTNEKLFF.